The rows below give T cell receptor beta chains drawn from one sample of a study of breast tumors, draining lymph nodes, adjacent tissues. TCRdb re-called the multiplex PCR reads through MiXCR, storing one row per CDR3 protein. The table shows fewer than 300,000 distinct CDR3 sequences, with approximately 29% occurring only once. The sample consisted of axillary lymph node tissue. These receptors were collected from a female donor with breast cancer. Some clones in this sample may be carry-over from other donors' samples. The CDR3 runs from the conserved cysteine through the conserved F or W. D genes are given only for firm matches. Expanded clones get a size class; other rows say once, few or many, or leave the size out.

v_gene: TRBV25-1; j_gene: TRBJ2-1; d_gene: -; abundance: -; CDR3aa: CASSARDVLTYEQFF; CDR3nt: TGTGCCAGCAGTGCTAGAGATGTCCTTACCTATGAGCAGTTCTTC
v_gene: TRBV25-1; j_gene: TRBJ2-2; d_gene: -; abundance: many; CDR3aa: CASTSLRGELFF; CDR3nt: TGTGCCAGCACTAGCCTTCGCGGGGAGCTGTTTTTT
v_gene: TRBV5-1; j_gene: TRBJ1-6; d_gene: -; abundance: few; CDR3aa: CASSGGGSPLHF; CDR3nt: TGCGCCAGCAGCGGGGGGGGCTCACCCCTCCACTTT
v_gene: TRBV10-3; j_gene: TRBJ1-5; d_gene: TRBD1; abundance: many; CDR3aa: CAISESGQSNQPQHF; CDR3nt: TGTGCCATCAGTGAGTCGGGACAGTCAAATCAGCCCCAGCATTTT
v_gene: TRBV14; j_gene: TRBJ2-1; d_gene: -; abundance: many; CDR3aa: CASSRQSYNEQFF; CDR3nt: TGTGCCAGCAGCCGACAGTCCTACAATGAGCAGTTCTTC
v_gene: TRBV7-3; j_gene: TRBJ2-7; d_gene: TRBD1; abundance: -; CDR3aa: CASSLTLQTRDRPYEQYF; CDR3nt: TGTGCCAGCAGCTTAACGCTACAGACTAGGGACAGGCCATACGAGCAGTACTTC
v_gene: TRBV9; j_gene: TRBJ2-3; d_gene: TRBD1; abundance: many; CDR3aa: CASSVGTGGADTQYF; CDR3nt: TGTGCCAGCAGCGTGGGGACAGGGGGCGCAGATACGCAGTATTTT
v_gene: TRBV6-5; j_gene: TRBJ1-2; d_gene: -; abundance: many; CDR3aa: CASSSAEGFHGYTF; CDR3nt: TGTGCCAGCAGCTCCGCGGAAGGGTTTCATGGCTACACCTTC
v_gene: TRBV28; j_gene: TRBJ1-2; d_gene: -; abundance: many; CDR3aa: CASSGEGRNYGYTF; CDR3nt: TGTGCCAGCAGTGGGGAAGGGAGGAACTATGGCTACACCTTC
v_gene: TRBV12-3/TRBV12-4; j_gene: TRBJ1-1; d_gene: TRBD1; abundance: few; CDR3aa: CASSWTGLTEAFF; CDR3nt: TGTGCCAGCAGCTGGACAGGGCTCACTGAAGCTTTCTTT
v_gene: TRBV11-3; j_gene: TRBJ2-1; d_gene: TRBD2; abundance: many; CDR3aa: CASSLSRGVYNEQFF; CDR3nt: TGTGCCAGCAGCTTATCCCGGGGGGTCTACAATGAGCAGTTCTTC
v_gene: TRBV3-1; j_gene: TRBJ2-1; d_gene: -; abundance: many; CDR3aa: CASSQVETEQFF; CDR3nt: TGTGCCAGCAGCCAAGTGGAGACTGAGCAGTTCTTC
v_gene: TRBV2; j_gene: TRBJ2-7; d_gene: TRBD2; abundance: many; CDR3aa: CASSRRTRDEFGQYF; CDR3nt: TGTGCCAGCAGTAGACGGACTAGGGACGAGTTCGGGCAGTACTTC
v_gene: TRBV6-6; j_gene: TRBJ1-4; d_gene: -; abundance: many; CDR3aa: CASSYSPGLAEKLFF; CDR3nt: TGTGCCAGCAGTTACTCGCCCGGCTTGGCTGAAAAACTGTTTTTT
v_gene: TRBV14; j_gene: TRBJ1-1; d_gene: -; abundance: -; CDR3aa: CASSPYTGTLHTEAFF; CDR3nt: TGTGCCAGCAGCCCTTACACGGGGACCCTCCACACTGAAGCTTTCTTT
v_gene: TRBV11-1; j_gene: TRBJ2-6; d_gene: -; abundance: many; CDR3aa: CASSLGLGGSPGANVLTF; CDR3nt: TGTGCCAGCAGCTTAGGTCTCGGGGGTTCCCCTGGGGCCAACGTCCTGACTTTC
v_gene: TRBV6-2/TRBV6-3; j_gene: TRBJ2-5; d_gene: -; abundance: many; CDR3aa: CASSYRPGSVETQYF; CDR3nt: TGTGCCAGCAGTTATCGTCCAGGATCGGTCGAGACCCAGTACTTC
v_gene: TRBV29-1; j_gene: TRBJ2-4; d_gene: -; abundance: many; CDR3aa: CSVTGLRAKNIQYF; CDR3nt: TGCAGCGTAACAGGGCTGCGGGCCAAAAACATTCAGTACTTC
v_gene: TRBV5-5; j_gene: TRBJ1-2; d_gene: -; abundance: many; CDR3aa: CASSLARGQYGYTF; CDR3nt: TGTGCCAGCAGCTTGGCTCGGGGACAATATGGCTACACCTTC
v_gene: TRBV7-9; j_gene: TRBJ2-1; d_gene: TRBD2; abundance: many; CDR3aa: CASSLAGGGGPEFF; CDR3nt: TGTGCCAGCAGCTTAGCGGGCGGCGGGGGTCCCGAGTTCTTC